Each of the 4 T cell receptor beta chains below was sequenced from the same sample in a study of blood T cells in healthy people across ages. The authors ran a second PCR of about 6 to 11 cycles using a sample-barcoded 5' primer and a J-beta primer mix. TCRdb reprocessed the 5' RACE reads via MiXCR and lists one record per CDR3 protein. The sample contains approximately 1.5 million distinct CDR3 sequences, 34% of which appear only once. Specimen: blood. These TCRs come from a woman in her twenties or thirties in good health.

This clonotype came up a few times. V gene TRBV20-1 combines with J gene TRBJ2-3; possible D gene TRBD2, 6 bases. In germline, CDR1 is DFQATT, CDR2 SNEGSKA (reference sequence). The CDR3 totals 15 residues. Deletions cut 1 base from V and 5 bases from J, with 16 bases between. The CDR3 sequence: CSARVPAAGLDTQYF. In DNA, the CDR3 is TGCAGTGCTAGAGTCCCAGCGGCGGGGCTAGATACGCAGTATTTT.

The gene calls are TRBV28 and TRBJ2-7; 8 nucleotides align to TRBD1. The CDR3 covers 13 residues. Germline V gene data show CDR1 as MDHEN and CDR2 as SYDVKM. The ends lost 10 bases at V and 1 base at J; junction bases unmatched: 6. This CDR3 reads CATEQGVSYEQYF. As DNA, the CDR3 is TGTGCCACGGAACAGGGGGTTTCCTACGAGCAGTACTTC. The full variable domain, completed using reference TRBV28 and TRBJ2-7, is DVKVTQSSRYLVKRTGEKVFLECVQDMDHENMFWYRQDPGLGLRLIYFSYDVKMKEKGDIPEGYSVSREKKERFSLILESASTNQTSMYLCATEQGVSYEQYFGPGTRLTVT.

This clonotype was seen repeatedly, ten times or more. The V gene is TRBV5-1, the J gene TRBJ2-3; TRBD2 aligns across 10 bases. Germline CDR1 and CDR2: SGHRS and YFSETQ. The CDR3 spans 15 residues. V shed 4 bases, J shed 3 bases, and the junction held 5 bases outside the gene matches. CDR3 region: CASSPGTSVTDTQYF. In DNA, the CDR3 is TGCGCCAGCAGCCCCGGGACTAGCGTGACAGATACGCAGTATTTT.

This clonotype was counted a few times. The chain joins TRBV5-6 to TRBJ1-2, with D possibly being TRBD1 (6 bases). CDR1 and CDR2 (germline): SGHDT, YYEEEE. The CDR3 length is 18 residues. Trimming took off 1 base at V and 6 bases at J, with 25 bases between the two ends. The CDR3 region is CASSLSDRTASSYNGYTF. In nucleotides, the CDR3 is TGTGCCAGCAGCTTGTCCGACCGGACAGCCTCCTCCTATAATGGCTACACCTTC.